The entry below gives a single T cell receptor (beta chain) sequence along with its context. The entry originates in a study of blood T cell repertoires in COVID-19. Study as a whole: PBMCs, B-cell-depleted T cells, or T cells provided the cDNA or gDNA that made up the material.

This CDR3 is built from 15 residues. Germline values: CDR1 SGHTA, CDR2 FQGNSA. Trimming pared 0 bases from V and 4 bases from J, leaving 10 bases between. Some clones are missing from TCRdb's copy, which holds only in-frame ones; the method was immunoSEQ multiplex PCR. Of 180,000 or so clones in the sample, about 80% are singletons; the top ten hold over 13%. The sequence was collected from a man in his 60s who had been exposed to COVID-19. J is TRBJ1-3 and V is TRBV7-2; D call uncertain. Material for sequencing was PBMCs or T cells enriched from blood (not recorded which). CDR3 amino acids: CASSLAFGQGNTIYF. The CDR3 coding sequence is TGTGCCAGCAGCTTAGCCTTTGGGCAGGGAAACACCATATATTTT.